The clone carrying this T cell receptor beta chain was seen at least ten times. The antigen remains unidentified. MiXCR, run by TCRdb on the RT-PCR reads, gives a single entry per CDR3 protein. The sample yields 650,000 to 800,000 distinct CDR3 sequences, less than 20% seen once. The J segment lost 0 bases and the V segment lost 4 bases, leaving 6 bases of the junction unmatched. This CDR3 region has 15 residues. Germline CDR1 is SQVTM and CDR2 is ANQGSEA. This sample stems from a study of response to subunit inactivated influenza vaccine. Notes on the study in general: T cells newly recruited by each seasonal influenza vaccination are few, the authors suggested.

The sample was PBMCs from blood, taken 4 to 6 days after vaccination. The chain recombines TRBV29-1 with TRBJ2-1, with TRBD2 matching 7 bases. The sequence was collected from a man in his forties or fifties who received an inactivated influenza vaccine. The CDR3 loop is CSVGSGASSYNEQFF. The CDR3 DNA reads TGCAGCGTTGGGAGCGGGGCGAGCTCCTACAATGAGCAGTTCTTC.